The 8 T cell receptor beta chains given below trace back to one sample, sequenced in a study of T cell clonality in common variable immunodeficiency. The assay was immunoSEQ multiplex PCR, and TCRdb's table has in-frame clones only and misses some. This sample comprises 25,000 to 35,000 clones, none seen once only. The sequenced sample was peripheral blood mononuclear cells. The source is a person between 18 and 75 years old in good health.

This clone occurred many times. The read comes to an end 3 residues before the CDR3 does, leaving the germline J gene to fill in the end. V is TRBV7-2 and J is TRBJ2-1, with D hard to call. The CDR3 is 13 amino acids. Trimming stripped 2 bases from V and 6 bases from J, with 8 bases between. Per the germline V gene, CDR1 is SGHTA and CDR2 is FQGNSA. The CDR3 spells CASSLSPSNEQFF. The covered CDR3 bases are TGTGCCAGCAGCTTATCCCCCAGCAATGAG.

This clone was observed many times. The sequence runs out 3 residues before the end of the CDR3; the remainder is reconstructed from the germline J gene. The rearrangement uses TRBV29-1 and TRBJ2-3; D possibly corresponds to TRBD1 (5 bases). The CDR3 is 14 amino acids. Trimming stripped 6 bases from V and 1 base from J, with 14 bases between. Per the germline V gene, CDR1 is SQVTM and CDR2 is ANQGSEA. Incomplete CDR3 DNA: TGCAGCGTCGAACAGGTCTGGGGCACAGATACG. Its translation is CSVEQVWGTDT. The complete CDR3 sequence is CSVEQVWGTDTQYF.

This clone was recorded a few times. The DNA read from the CDR3 is TGTGCCAGTGCCCAGGCGAACTATGGC. Its translation: CASAQANYG. The entire CDR3 protein reads CASAQANYGYTF. This chain connects TRBV19 to TRBJ1-2; D is undetermined. The read halts 3 residues ahead of the CDR3 end, with the missing end drawn from the germline J gene. CDR1 is LNHDA and CDR2 is SQIVND in the germline V gene (reference sequence). This CDR3 is built from 12 residues. V was pared by 8 bases and J by 2 bases, with 9 bases between.

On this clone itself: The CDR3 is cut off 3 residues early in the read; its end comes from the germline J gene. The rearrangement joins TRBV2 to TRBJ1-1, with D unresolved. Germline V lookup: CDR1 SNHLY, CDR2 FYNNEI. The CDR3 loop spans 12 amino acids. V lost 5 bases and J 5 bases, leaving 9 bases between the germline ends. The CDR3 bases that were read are TGTGCCAGCAGTAGCGAGGTGACTGAA. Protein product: CASSSEVTE. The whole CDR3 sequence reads CASSSEVTEAFF.

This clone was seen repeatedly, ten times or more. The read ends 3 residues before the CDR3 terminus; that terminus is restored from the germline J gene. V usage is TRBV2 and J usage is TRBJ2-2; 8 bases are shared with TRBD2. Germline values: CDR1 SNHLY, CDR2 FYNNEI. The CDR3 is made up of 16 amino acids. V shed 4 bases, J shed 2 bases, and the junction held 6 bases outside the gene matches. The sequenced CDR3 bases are TGTGCCAGCAGTGGACGGGGGGGATATAACACCGGGGAG. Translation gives CASSGRGGYNTGE. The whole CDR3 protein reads CASSGRGGYNTGELFF.

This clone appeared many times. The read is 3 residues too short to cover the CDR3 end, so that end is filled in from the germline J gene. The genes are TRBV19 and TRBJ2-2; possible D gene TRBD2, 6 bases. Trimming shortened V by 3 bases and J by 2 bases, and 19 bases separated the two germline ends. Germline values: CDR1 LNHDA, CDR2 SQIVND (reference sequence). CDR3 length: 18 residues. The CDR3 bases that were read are TGTGCCAGTAGTATCTCCCCTGGGCTAGCGCTTAACACCGGGGAG. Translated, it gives CASSISPGLALNTGE. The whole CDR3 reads CASSISPGLALNTGELFF.

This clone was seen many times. The part of the CDR3 DNA that was read is TGTGCCAGTAGTATAGATCAAAATAACAGGGGCTATGGC. Translated, it gives CASSIDQNNRGYG. The full CDR3 protein reads CASSIDQNNRGYGYTF. V usage is TRBV19 and J usage is TRBJ1-2, with 7 bases identical to TRBD1. Read coverage stops 3 residues before the CDR3 terminus; the germline J gene supplies the remainder. From germline, CDR1 is LNHDA and CDR2 SQIVND (reference sequence). With 0 bases clipped from V and 4 bases from J, the junction kept 8 bases outside the gene matches. The CDR3 contains 16 residues.

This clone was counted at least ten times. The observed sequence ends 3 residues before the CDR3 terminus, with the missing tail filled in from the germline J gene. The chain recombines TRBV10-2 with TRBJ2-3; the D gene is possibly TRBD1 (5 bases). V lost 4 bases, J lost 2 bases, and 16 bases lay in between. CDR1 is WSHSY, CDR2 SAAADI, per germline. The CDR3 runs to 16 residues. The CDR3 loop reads CASSGGSLQFTDTQYF. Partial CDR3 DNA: TGCGCCAGCAGTGGGGGCTCACTTCAATTCACAGATACG.